One sample yielded the 24 T cell receptor beta chains listed below, sequenced in a study of blood T cell repertoires in COVID-19. Profiling relied on immunoSEQ multiplex PCR, and the TCRdb table lists in-frame clones only, not all of them. The sample includes tens of thousands of clones, 91% of them seen just once. The sample was peripheral blood. The origin of the receptors is a human donor in a cohort sampled during active COVID-19.

The rearrangement joins TRBV18 to TRBJ1-3; the match to TRBD1 covers 8 bases. This CDR3 comprises 15 residues. V lost 6 bases and J lost 0; bases outside the gene matches: 4. Per the germline V gene, CDR1 is KGHSH and CDR2 is LQKENI. The CDR3 nucleotides are TGTGCCAGCTCGCCTACAGGGGGCTCTGGAAACACCATATATTTT. Its translation: CASSPTGGSGNTIYF. Based on the CDR3 plus reference TRBV18 and TRBJ1-3, the full variable domain is NAGVMQNPRHLVRRRGQEARLRCSPMKGHSHVYWYRQLPEEGLKFMVYLQKENIIDESGMPKERFSAEFPKEGPSILRIQQVVRGDSAAYFCASSPTGGSGNTIYFGEGSWLTVV.

This chain uses TRBV12-5 with TRBJ1-3; D is unresolved. With 3 bases removed from V and 2 bases from J, the gap between germline ends came to 11 bases. Germline CDR1 is LGHNT and CDR2 is FRNRAP. The CDR3 consists of 15 residues. The CDR3 nucleotides are TGTGCTAGTGGTTTCCCTGACCGGGCTGGAAACACCATATATTTT. Protein sequence: CASGFPDRAGNTIYF.

The CDR3 DNA reads as TGTGCCACCAGCAGAGATTACGCGACAGGGAGGTTAACAGATACGCAGTATTTT. This encodes CATSRDYATGRLTDTQYF. This chain links TRBV15 with TRBJ2-3; D is perhaps TRBD1 (7 bases). V was pared by 0 bases and J by 3 bases, with 19 bases between. This CDR3 region has 18 residues. Germline V CDR1 and CDR2: LNHNV, YYDKDF (reference sequence).

The chain joins TRBV3-1 (or the pseudogene TRBV3-2) to TRBJ2-1; 7 bases agree with TRBD2. Germline V gives CDR1 LGHDT, CDR2 YNNKEL (reference sequence). This CDR3 has 14 residues. Trimming removed 1 base from V and 10 bases from J; junction bases left unmatched: 7. CDR3 residues: CASSQGPGGGEQFF. The CDR3 DNA follows: TGTGCCAGCAGCCAAGGGCCTGGGGGGGGAGAGCAGTTCTTC.

The chain joins TRBV7-9 to TRBJ1-5; TRBD1 matches at 12 bases. Germline CDR1 SEHNR, CDR2 FQNEAQ (reference sequence). V trimming: 3 bases; J trimming: 6 bases; junction bases outside the gene matches: 3. This CDR3 has 15 amino acids. The CDR3 nucleotides are TGTGCCAGCAGCTTCGGGACAGGGGGCCTTCAGCCCCAGCATTTT. Translation gives CASSFGTGGLQPQHF.

V and J are TRBV10-3 and TRBJ1-2; D ambiguous. The germline V gene encodes CDR1 ENHRY and CDR2 SYGVKD. The V and J ends lost 4 bases and 0 bases respectively, with 6 bases between them. The CDR3 runs 13 residues. The CDR3, as DNA: TGTGCCATCAGTGCTATAACTAACTATGGCTACACCTTC. It encodes CAISAITNYGYTF.

The J gene is TRBJ2-5, the V gene TRBV5-1; 9 bases match TRBD2. This CDR3 is 16 amino acids long. CDR1 SGHRS and CDR2 YFSETQ come from the germline V gene. V gave up 1 base and J gave up 2 bases; unmatched junction bases: 6. The CDR3 DNA is TGCGCCAGCAGCTTGAGGCGGACTAGCGTTCAAGAGACCCAGTACTTC. Its protein product is CASSLRRTSVQETQYF.

The rearrangement joins TRBV6-5 to TRBJ1-1, with 8 nucleotides matching TRBD1. Germline assignment: CDR1 MNHEY and CDR2 SVGAGI. V shed 2 bases and J 11 bases; nucleotides not matched to a gene: 10. This CDR3 region has 14 residues. The DNA for the CDR3 is TGTGCCAGCAGTTACCTGGCAGGGGGCGCGGTGGCTTTCTTT. It encodes CASSYLAGGAVAFF.

The CDR3 spells CASSQDTRLAGGPEDTQYF. CDR3 nucleotide sequence: TGTGCCAGCAGCCAAGATACCAGACTAGCGGGGGGGCCTGAAGATACGCAGTATTTT. V usage is TRBV3-1 (or the pseudogene TRBV3-2) and J usage is TRBJ2-3, with TRBD2 matching over 14 bases. V gave up 0 bases and J gave up 5 bases; unmatched junction bases: 10. CDR3 size: 19 residues. The germline V gene has CDR1 LGHDT and CDR2 YNNKEL (reference sequence).

J is TRBJ2-1 and V is TRBV5-1; 10 positions match TRBD2. The V and J ends lost 2 bases and 4 bases, in that order; junction bases with no gene match: 3. The CDR3 extends over 15 amino acids. Germline-derived CDR1 and CDR2 are SGHRS and YFSETQ. The CDR3 DNA reads as TGCGCCAGCAGCTTAACTAGCGGGACATACAATGAGCAGTTCTTC. Translation: CASSLTSGTYNEQFF.

The genes are TRBV6-6 and TRBJ2-1, with D tentatively TRBD2 (6 bases). V was trimmed by 8 bases and J by 6 bases, leaving 17 bases between them. Germline V gene data show CDR1 as MNHNY and CDR2 as SVGAGI (reference sequence). The CDR3 has 14 amino acids. DNA for the CDR3: TGTGCCAGCGCCGGACTACCGGGCTCCAATGAGCAGTTCTTC. Protein sequence: CASAGLPGSNEQFF.

The chain employs TRBV18 and TRBJ2-2; TRBD2 matches 10 bases. The CDR3 spans 20 residues. Looked up from germline, CDR1 is KGHSH and CDR2 is LQKENI. V trimming: 1 base; J trimming: 6 bases; junction bases outside the gene matches: 17. CDR3 nucleotides: TGTGCCAGCTCACCACTAGCCACCAGCGGGAGGGCCAATCAGGCCGGGGAGCTGTTTTTT. Its protein is CASSPLATSGRANQAGELFF.

A word on this clone: This specimen includes other DNA sequences encoding the same CDR3. This rearrangement joins TRBV6-5 to TRBJ2-1, with 8 bases fitting TRBD2. Germline V gives CDR1 MNHEY, CDR2 SVGAGI. The CDR3 spans 14 residues. V lost 7 bases to trimming and J lost 9 bases; unmatched junction nucleotides: 11. The CDR3 region has the DNA TGTGCCAGCACCATGAGCGGGAGTTCAGGTGAGCAGTTCTTC. It encodes CASTMSGSSGEQFF.

J is TRBJ2-3 and V is TRBV7-3; 10 bases align to TRBD2. Losses at the gene ends were 2 bases for V and 0 bases for J; bases not matched to a gene: 5. CDR3 length: 17 amino acids. Germline-derived CDR1 and CDR2 are SGHTA and FQGTGA. CDR3 DNA: TGTGCCAGCAGCTTAGAAGGACTAGCGGAGAGCACAGATACGCAGTATTTT. This gives the protein CASSLEGLAESTDTQYF.

The chain combines TRBV14 with TRBJ1-2, with D unresolved. Germline CDR1 reads SGHDN; CDR2 reads FVKESK. The CDR3 is 13 residues long. V was cut by 1 base and J by 12 bases, with 15 bases left in between. CDR3 bases: TGTGCCAGCAGCCAAGCCGATTTCGGGGTTAACACCTTC. It codes for CASSQADFGVNTF.

This clone was seen just once. The rearrangement joins TRBV7-2 to TRBJ2-5, with TRBD2 matching 10 bases. Germline-derived CDR1 and CDR2 are SGHTA and FQGNSA. Trimming at V came to 2 bases and at J to 5 bases, leaving 2 bases not matched to a gene. The CDR3 loop spans 14 amino acids. CDR3 bases: TGTGCCAGCAGCTTAATGGGACTAGCGGAGACCCAGTACTTC. It codes for CASSLMGLAETQYF. The full variable domain, with the rest looked up from reference TRBV7-2 and TRBJ2-5, is GAGVSQSPSNKVTEKGKDVELRCDPISGHTALYWYRQSLGQGLEFLIYFQGNSAPDKSGLPSDRFSAERTGGSVSTLTIQRTQQEDSAVYLCASSLMGLAETQYFGPGTRLLVL.

The chain links TRBV10-1 to TRBJ1-2; 7 bases fit TRBD1. CDR1 and CDR2 (germline): WNHNN, SYGVQD (reference sequence). Losses at the gene ends were 2 bases for V and 8 bases for J; bases not matched to a gene: 11. The CDR3 consists of 15 residues. CDR3 residues: CASSEPTGTVLGYTF. In nucleotides, the CDR3 is TGCGCCAGCAGTGAGCCTACCGGGACAGTATTAGGCTACACCTTC.

The chain is built from TRBV18 and TRBJ2-5; 8 nucleotides match TRBD1. V shed 3 bases, J shed 5 bases, and the junction held 5 bases outside the gene matches. Germline CDR1 KGHSH, CDR2 LQKENI. This CDR3 is built from 14 residues. CDR3 coding DNA: TGTGCCAGCTCACCGCCAGGGGGCCATGAGACCCAGTACTTC. Protein product: CASSPPGGHETQYF.

The chain employs TRBV3-1 (or the pseudogene TRBV3-2) and TRBJ2-7, with a possible D match to TRBD2 (6 bases). Germline CDR1 reads LGHDT; CDR2 reads YNNKEL (reference sequence). Trimming removed 3 bases at V and 3 bases at J, with 9 bases between. The CDR3 runs 13 residues. This CDR3 reads CASSQGRRYEQYV. CDR3 coding DNA: TGTGCCAGCAGCCAGGGGAGGCGCTACGAGCAGTACGTC.

The chain carries TRBV4-1 and TRBJ2-1; 10 bases align to TRBD1. V was pared by 4 bases and J by 5 bases, with 11 bases of the junction left unmatched. In germline, CDR1 is MGHRA, CDR2 YSYEKL. The CDR3 is 17 residues long. The CDR3 sequence: CASSPLPGQGRDNEQFF. In nucleotides, the CDR3 is TGCGCCAGCAGCCCCTTACCGGGACAGGGGAGGGACAATGAGCAGTTCTTC.

The rearrangement links TRBV7-2 to TRBJ2-5; a weak D match, TRBD2 (5 bases). V lost 5 bases to trimming and J lost 3 bases, with 10 bases between them. The CDR3 is 13 amino acids. Germline CDR1 and CDR2: SGHTA and FQGNSA. The CDR3 here is CASSGWREETQYF. The CDR3 coding sequence is TGTGCCAGCAGCGGATGGCGGGAAGAGACCCAGTACTTC. The full variable domain, with the rest looked up from reference TRBV7-2 and TRBJ2-5, is GAGVSQSPSNKVTEKGKDVELRCDPISGHTALYWYRQSLGQGLEFLIYFQGNSAPDKSGLPSDRFSAERTGGSVSTLTIQRTQQEDSAVYLCASSGWREETQYFGPGTRLLVL.

The CDR3 DNA is TGTGCCAGCAACCAACAGGCGTCTAATGAAAAACTGTTTTTT. It specifies CASNQQASNEKLFF. The chain combines TRBV2 with TRBJ1-4; possible D gene TRBD1, 5 bases. The CDR3 contains 14 residues. V shed 7 bases and J shed 3 bases, with 12 bases lying between them. The V gene's germline CDR1 is SNHLY and CDR2 FYNNEI.

CDR3 in DNA: TGTGCCATCAGTGAGTCGCGCTATGGCTACACCTTC. Its translation is CAISESRYGYTF. The rearrangement links TRBV10-3 to TRBJ1-2; D ambiguous. CDR3 size: 12 residues. V shed 0 bases and J shed 4 bases, with 3 bases lying between them. Germline values: CDR1 ENHRY, CDR2 SYGVKD.

CDR3 amino acids: CASSPTANTEAFF. CDR3 sequence (DNA): TGTGCCAGCAGTCCGACAGCGAACACTGAAGCTTTCTTT. The chain uses TRBV12-3 or TRBV12-4 and TRBJ1-1, with TRBD1 as a possible D gene (5 bases). The CDR3 consists of 13 residues. V was cut by 5 bases and J by 1 base, with 8 bases left in between.